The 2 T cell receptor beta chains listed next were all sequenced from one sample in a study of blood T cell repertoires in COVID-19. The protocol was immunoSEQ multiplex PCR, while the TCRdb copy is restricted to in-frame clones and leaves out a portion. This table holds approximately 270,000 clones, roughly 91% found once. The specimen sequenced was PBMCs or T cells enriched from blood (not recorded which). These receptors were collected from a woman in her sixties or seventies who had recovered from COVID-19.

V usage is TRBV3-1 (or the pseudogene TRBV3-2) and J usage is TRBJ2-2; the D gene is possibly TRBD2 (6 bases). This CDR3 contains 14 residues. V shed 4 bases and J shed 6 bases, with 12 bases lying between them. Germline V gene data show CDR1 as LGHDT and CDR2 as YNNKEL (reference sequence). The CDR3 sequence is CASSPPLAPGELFF. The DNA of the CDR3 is TGTGCCAGCAGCCCCCCCCTAGCGCCCGGGGAGCTGTTTTTT.

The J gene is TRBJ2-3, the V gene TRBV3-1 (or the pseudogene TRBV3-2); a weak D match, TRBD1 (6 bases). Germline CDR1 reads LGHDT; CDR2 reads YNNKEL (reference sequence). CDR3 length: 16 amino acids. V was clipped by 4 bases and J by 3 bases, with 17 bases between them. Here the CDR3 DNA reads TGTGCCAGCAGCCCAAACAGGGAAAGGAGGACAGATACGCAGTATTTT. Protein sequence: CASSPNRERRTDTQYF.